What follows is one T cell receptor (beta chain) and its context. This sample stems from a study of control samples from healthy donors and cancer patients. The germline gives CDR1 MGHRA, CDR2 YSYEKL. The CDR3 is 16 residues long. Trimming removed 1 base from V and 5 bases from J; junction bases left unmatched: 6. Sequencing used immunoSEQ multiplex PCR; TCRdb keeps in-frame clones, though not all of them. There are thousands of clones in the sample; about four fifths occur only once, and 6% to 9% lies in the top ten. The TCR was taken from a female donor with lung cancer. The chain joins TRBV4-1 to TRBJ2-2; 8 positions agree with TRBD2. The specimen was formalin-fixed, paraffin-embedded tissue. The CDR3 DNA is TGCGCCAGCAGCCAAGCAGCGGGAGTAGAGACCGGGGAGCTGTTTTTT. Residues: CASSQAAGVETGELFF.